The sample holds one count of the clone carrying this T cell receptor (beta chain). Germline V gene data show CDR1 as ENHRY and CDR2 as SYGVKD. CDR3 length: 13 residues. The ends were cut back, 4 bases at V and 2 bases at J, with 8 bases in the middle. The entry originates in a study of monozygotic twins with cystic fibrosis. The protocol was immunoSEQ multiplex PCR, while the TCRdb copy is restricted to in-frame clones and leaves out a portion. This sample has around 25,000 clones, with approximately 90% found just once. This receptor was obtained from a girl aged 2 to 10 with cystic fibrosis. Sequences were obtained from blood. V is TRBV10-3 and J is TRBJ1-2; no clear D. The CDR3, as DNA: TGTGCCATCAGTGGAGATGTCAACTATGGCTACACCTTC. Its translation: CAISGDVNYGYTF.